These 22 T cell receptor beta chains originate from one sample sequenced in a study of blood T cell repertoires in COVID-19. Here immunoSEQ multiplex PCR was the method, and the copy in TCRdb shows in-frame clones only, minus some. The sample has around 75,000 clones; 90% are singletons. Sequencing was done on a sample of peripheral blood. The receptors come from a human donor in a cohort sampled during active COVID-19.

The chain combines TRBV3-1 (or the pseudogene TRBV3-2) with TRBJ2-6; no clear D. V was shortened by 4 bases and J by 1 base, with 5 bases between the two germline ends. Per germline, CDR1 LGHDT and CDR2 YNNKEL (reference sequence). This CDR3 contains 14 residues. The chain's CDR3 is CASSLRSGANVLTF. The CDR3 nucleotides read TGTGCCAGCAGCCTCAGGTCTGGGGCCAACGTCCTGACTTTC.

The chain links TRBV5-1 to TRBJ2-7; a possible D gene is TRBD2 (6 bases). V lost 4 bases and J lost 6, with 11 bases in between. This CDR3 is 12 amino acids long. The germline V gene has CDR1 SGHRS and CDR2 YFSETQ. The CDR3 nucleotides read TGCGCCAGCAGCCTCGGGACTGCCGAGCAGTACTTC. Translated: CASSLGTAEQYF.

Only one count was recorded for this clone. The chain links TRBV18 to TRBJ1-5; perhaps TRBD1 as D (5 bases). Trimming took 6 bases from V and 7 from J, leaving 22 bases between them. Germline CDR1 and CDR2: KGHSH and LQKENI. This CDR3 contains 16 residues. The CDR3 DNA reads TGTGCCAGCTCTCTTATCGGGGGGTCCCCCGACCAGCCCCAGCATTTT. This gives the protein CASSLIGGSPDQPQHF.

The chain has TRBV29-1 and TRBJ1-5, with D perhaps TRBD1 (5 bases). Trimming cost V 4 bases and J 3 bases, with 10 bases left between them. The CDR3 length is 13 residues. Looked up from germline, CDR1 is SQVTM and CDR2 is ANQGSEA. DNA of the CDR3: TGCAGCGTTGTACAGGATTTCAATCAGCCCCAGCATTTT. Amino acid sequence: CSVVQDFNQPQHF.

V gene TRBV12-5 combines with J gene TRBJ2-3; TRBD2 might be the D (7 bases). Germline V lookup: CDR1 LGHNT, CDR2 FRNRAP. The CDR3 is made up of 14 amino acids. Deletions cut 6 bases from V and 4 bases from J, with 14 bases between. CDR3 sequence (DNA): TGTGCTAGTGGCCCTGGGGGGGGGCCAGATACGCAGTATTTT. This codes for CASGPGGGPDTQYF. The entire variable domain, with the rest obtained from reference TRBV12-5 and TRBJ2-3, is as follows: DARVTQTPRHKVTEMGQEVTMRCQPILGHNTVFWYRQTMMQGLELLAYFRNRAPLDDSGMPKDRFSAEMPDATLATLKIQPSEPRDSAVYFCASGPGGGPDTQYFGPGTRLTVL.

This chain links TRBV7-7 with TRBJ2-5, with D maybe TRBD1 (5 bases). V lost 0 bases and J lost 5, with 19 bases in between. CDR1 is SSHAT and CDR2 is FNYEAQ in the germline V gene (reference sequence). The CDR3 is 17 amino acids. As DNA, the CDR3 is TGTGCCAGCAGCTTAGCACAGACAGAGTCCGCAGGGGAGACCCAGTACTTC. Protein sequence: CASSLAQTESAGETQYF.

This chain connects TRBV7-8 to TRBJ2-1; weak D call: TRBD1 (5 bases). Germline V lookup: CDR1 SGHVS, CDR2 FQNEAQ. Trimming took off 3 bases at V and 0 bases at J, with 18 bases between the two ends. CDR3 length: 18 amino acids. Written as DNA, the CDR3 is TGTGCCAGCAGCTTGGGGCAAAGTCTGGGAAGCTCCTACAATGAGCAGTTCTTC. Translated, it gives CASSLGQSLGSSYNEQFF.

This chain joins TRBV6-2 or TRBV6-3 and TRBJ2-5, with 10 bases aligning to TRBD2. Germline CDR1 MNHEY, CDR2 SVGEGT. The length of the CDR3 is 16 residues. V dropped 2 bases and J dropped 4; count of bases not matched to a gene: 7. CDR3 in amino acids: CASSYPPSGSGETQYF. CDR3 coding DNA: TGTGCCAGCAGTTACCCCCCTAGCGGGAGCGGAGAGACCCAGTACTTC.

In DNA form, the CDR3 reads TGTGCCAGCAGCCAATGGGGTCCGGGGGGCTACACCTTC. Amino acid sequence: CASSQWGPGGYTF. The gene calls are TRBV3-1 (or the pseudogene TRBV3-2) and TRBJ1-2; D unclear. CDR1 is LGHDT and CDR2 is YNNKEL in the germline V gene (reference sequence). V shed 2 bases and J shed 8 bases, with 12 bases lying between them. The CDR3 loop spans 13 amino acids.

This chain joins TRBV6-5 and TRBJ1-2, with a possible D match to TRBD1 (5 bases). CDR1 MNHEY and CDR2 SVGAGI come from the germline V gene. The CDR3 has 12 amino acids. Trimming stripped 4 bases from V and 6 bases from J, with 9 bases between. CDR3 amino acids: CASSFLRDGYTF. The DNA for the CDR3 is TGTGCCAGCAGTTTTCTCAGGGATGGCTACACCTTC.

This chain links TRBV7-9 with TRBJ2-7, with D tentatively TRBD1 (6 bases). V lost 1 base and J lost 1, with 8 bases in between. Looked up from germline, CDR1 is SEHNR and CDR2 is FQNEAQ (reference sequence). CDR3 length: 14 residues. The CDR3: CASSLVGGSYEQYF. The DNA for the CDR3 is TGTGCCAGCAGCTTAGTAGGGGGATCCTACGAGCAGTACTTC.

The count of this clone is one. The V gene is TRBV14, the J gene TRBJ2-2, with D perhaps matching TRBD2 (5 bases). This CDR3 comprises 18 residues. The germline gives CDR1 SGHDN, CDR2 FVKESK. The V end lost 1 base, the J end lost 4 bases, and 19 bases lay between the germline ends. The CDR3 sequence: CASSQVHFGGRSTGELFF. The CDR3 coding sequence is TGTGCCAGCAGCCAAGTCCATTTCGGTGGGAGAAGCACCGGGGAGCTGTTTTTT.

The chain links TRBV6-5 to TRBJ2-5; maybe TRBD1 (6 bases). The CDR3 totals 15 residues. Germline V gives CDR1 MNHEY, CDR2 SVGAGI. The V gene lost 6 bases and the J gene lost 0 bases, with 14 bases spanning the gap. CDR3 sequence: CASRRGGPNQETQYF. CDR3 sequence (DNA): TGTGCCAGCAGAAGAGGGGGACCTAACCAAGAGACCCAGTACTTC.

The chain links TRBV6-4 to TRBJ2-1; the D gene is possibly TRBD2 (6 bases). This CDR3 is built from 13 residues. Trimming pared 4 bases from V and 7 bases from J, leaving 11 bases between. Germline V gene data show CDR1 as MRHNA and CDR2 as SNTAGT. CDR3 loop: CASSVREWNEQFF. The CDR3 DNA follows: TGTGCCAGCAGTGTACGGGAGTGGAATGAGCAGTTCTTC.

The V call is TRBV28, the J call TRBJ2-2, with D possibly being TRBD1 (5 bases). The CDR3 consists of 15 residues. V lost 8 bases and J 5 bases, leaving 18 bases between the germline ends. The V gene's germline CDR1 is MDHEN and CDR2 SYDVKM. The CDR3 reads CASGKPRGPTGELFF. CDR3 in DNA: TGTGCCAGCGGGAAACCTAGGGGCCCAACCGGGGAGCTGTTTTTT. Full variable domain (remainder filled in from reference TRBV28 and TRBJ2-2): DVKVTQSSRYLVKRTGEKVFLECVQDMDHENMFWYRQDPGLGLRLIYFSYDVKMKEKGDIPEGYSVSREKKERFSLILESASTNQTSMYLCASGKPRGPTGELFFGEGSRLTVL.

This rearrangement joins TRBV7-2 to TRBJ1-1, with 10 bases lining up with TRBD1. This CDR3 comprises 13 residues. Trimming removed 5 bases from V and 4 bases from J; junction bases left unmatched: 1. From germline, CDR1 is SGHTA and CDR2 FQGNSA. In DNA, the CDR3 is TGTGCCAGCAGCCGGGACAGGGGCACTGAAGCTTTCTTT. This sequence encodes CASSRDRGTEAFF.

V and J are TRBV4-3 and TRBJ1-1; TRBD1 matches 7 bases. The J segment lost 0 bases and the V segment lost 3 bases, leaving 7 bases of the junction unmatched. Per germline, CDR1 LGHNA and CDR2 YSLEER. The CDR3 contains 16 residues. The chain's CDR3 is CASSQTHRGLNTEAFF. In nucleotides, the CDR3 is TGCGCCAGCAGCCAGACGCACAGGGGCCTGAACACTGAAGCTTTCTTT.

The V and J genes are TRBV10-1 and TRBJ2-1, with 7 bases identical to TRBD2. This CDR3 comprises 14 residues. Germline V gene data show CDR1 as WNHNN and CDR2 as SYGVQD (reference sequence). Losses at the gene ends were 0 bases for V and 5 bases for J; bases not matched to a gene: 1. The DNA of the CDR3 is TGCGCCAGCAGTGAGTCGGGGGGGAACAATGAGCAGTTCTTC. Amino acids: CASSESGGNNEQFF.

This rearrangement joins TRBV11-2 to TRBJ2-5; D possibly corresponds to TRBD2 (7 bases). Germline loops: CDR1 SGHAT, CDR2 FQNNGV. Trimming left V 7 bases short and J 7 bases short, with 13 bases between. This CDR3 is built from 12 residues. The CDR3 here is CASTGEGGTQYF. The CDR3 DNA follows: TGTGCCAGCACGGGGGAGGGGGGGACCCAGTACTTC. The entire variable domain, with the rest obtained from reference TRBV11-2 and TRBJ2-5, is as follows: EAGVAQSPRYKIIEKRQSVAFWCNPISGHATLYWYQQILGQGPKLLIQFQNNGVVDDSQLPKDRFSAERLKGVDSTLKIQPAKLEDSAVYLCASTGEGGTQYFGPGTRLLVL.

The gene calls are TRBV4-1 and TRBJ2-1, with 7 bases aligning to TRBD1. Per the germline V gene, CDR1 is MGHRA and CDR2 is YSYEKL. The V and J ends lost 4 bases and 8 bases, in that order; junction bases with no gene match: 8. The CDR3 contains 14 residues. This chain's CDR3 is CASSRAAQGDEQFF. The CDR3, as DNA: TGCGCCAGCAGCCGCGCCGCCCAGGGGGATGAGCAGTTCTTC.

The genes are TRBV7-9 and TRBJ2-3; 7 positions agree with TRBD1. With V trimmed by 2 bases and J by 1 base, 3 bases remained unmatched. Germline values: CDR1 SEHNR, CDR2 FQNEAQ (reference sequence). The length of the CDR3 is 15 residues. As DNA, the CDR3 is TGTGCCAGCAGCTTAATCACAGGGGGCACAGATACGCAGTATTTT. Its translation is CASSLITGGTDTQYF.

The J gene is TRBJ1-2, the V gene TRBV6-5, with 8 positions matching TRBD1. The CDR3 is 13 residues long. Trimming took 6 bases from V and 7 from J; bases not matched to a gene: 7. Germline assignment: CDR1 MNHEY and CDR2 SVGAGI. The CDR3 DNA follows: TGTGCCAGCAGAAACAGGGGGTCGTTTGGCTACACCTTC. Its translation: CASRNRGSFGYTF.